The 19 T cell receptor beta chains reported below all come from one sample, sequenced in a study of early T cells in non-severe SARS-CoV-2 infection. TCRdb itself ran the 5' RACE reads through MiXCR, one entry per CDR3 protein. The profile covers tens of thousands of distinct CDR3 sequences, with 5.3% appearing a single time and 3.5% to 5.5% taken by the ten largest. The specimen sequenced was whole blood. These receptors all come from an adult who was a healthcare worker with PCR-confirmed SARS-CoV-2 infection or an uninfected control (not recorded which).

Many counts were recorded for this clonotype. This chain uses TRBV20-1 with TRBJ1-3; D call uncertain. The length of the CDR3 is 15 residues. Trimming stripped 3 bases from V and 0 bases from J, with 12 bases between. Germline CDR1 and CDR2: DFQATT and SNEGSKA (reference sequence). The CDR3 DNA sequence: TGCAGTGCTAGGCCTGGGGATGCCTCTGGAAACACCATATATTTT. This translates into CSARPGDASGNTIYF.

This clonotype appeared many times. V is TRBV10-3 and J is TRBJ2-7; 7 bases are a match to TRBD2. Germline lookup yields CDR1 ENHRY and CDR2 SYGVKD. The CDR3 runs 14 residues. V shed 6 bases, J shed 0 bases, and the junction held 5 bases outside the gene matches. The CDR3 coding sequence is TGTGCCATCAGAAAGCGGGAAAGCTCCTACGAGCAGTACTTC. It codes for CAIRKRESSYEQYF.

This clonotype was picked up a small number of times. The chain has TRBV7-8 and TRBJ1-1, with 7 bases identical to TRBD1. The junction had 10 bases not matched to a gene; V was cut back by 3 bases and J by 3 bases. The CDR3 runs 16 residues. Germline lookup yields CDR1 SGHVS and CDR2 FQNEAQ. The CDR3 is CASSFGRGRVYTEAFF. The CDR3 DNA sequence: TGTGCCAGCAGCTTCGGCAGGGGGAGGGTCTACACTGAAGCTTTCTTT.

This clonotype was recorded a few times. The chain is built from TRBV13 and TRBJ2-3; D not resolved. Trimming shortened V by 3 bases and J by 0 bases, and 4 bases separated the two germline ends. This CDR3 is 13 amino acids long. Per the germline V gene, CDR1 is PRHDT and CDR2 is FYEKMQ (reference sequence). The CDR3 is CASSFQSTDTQYF. The CDR3 bases are TGTGCCAGCAGCTTCCAAAGCACAGATACGCAGTATTTT.

This clonotype was observed at least ten times. The chain uses TRBV28 and TRBJ2-3; no definite D call. Germline V lookup: CDR1 MDHEN, CDR2 SYDVKM. This CDR3 is 15 amino acids long. The ends were cut back, 2 bases at V and 5 bases at J, with 14 bases in the middle. CDR3 region: CASSLAAGYEDTQYF. The DNA for the CDR3 is TGTGCCAGCAGTTTAGCGGCAGGATATGAAGATACGCAGTATTTT.

In its sample, this clonotype was seen many times. The CDR3 loop reads CASSLNRGDTEAFF. CDR3 in DNA: TGTGCCAGCAGCCTCAACAGGGGAGACACTGAAGCTTTCTTT. The chain has TRBV3-1 and TRBJ1-1; 7 bases are shared with TRBD1. CDR3 length: 14 residues. CDR1 and CDR2 (germline): LGHDT, YNNKEL (reference sequence). V shed 4 bases and J 3 bases; nucleotides not matched to a gene: 5.

This clonotype was recorded at least ten times. The chain carries TRBV29-1 and TRBJ2-1; D is perhaps TRBD2 (6 bases). The CDR3 length is 14 residues. V lost 4 bases to trimming and J lost 9 bases, with 19 bases between them. The germline CDR1 and CDR2 sequences are SQVTM and ANQGSEA. The chain's CDR3 is CSVGRANRAGEQFF. The CDR3 coding sequence is TGCAGCGTTGGGAGGGCGAATCGGGCAGGTGAGCAGTTCTTC.

This chain connects TRBV18 to TRBJ2-7, with D hard to call. There are 15 residues in the CDR3. Germline values: CDR1 KGHSH, CDR2 LQKENI. V lost 2 bases and J lost 0, with 11 bases in between. The CDR3 is CASSPLASFSYEQYF. The CDR3 coding sequence is TGTGCCAGCTCACCATTGGCCAGCTTCTCCTACGAGCAGTACTTC.

The table lists this clonotype with many counts. The rearrangement uses TRBV12-3 or TRBV12-4 and TRBJ2-5; 8 bases align to TRBD1. V shed 6 bases and J 1 base; nucleotides not matched to a gene: 7. This CDR3 contains 15 residues. DNA of the CDR3: TGTGCCAGCAGCCCCCGGGACAGGAGCCAAGAGACCCAGTACTTC. Amino acids: CASSPRDRSQETQYF.

There are many counts of this clonotype. Germline is not matched at one junction end, which may reflect a read error. CDR3 protein: CASSLWISSGNTIYF. CDR3 DNA sequence: TGTGCCAGCAGCCTTTGGATCAGCTCTGGAAACACTATATATTTT. The gene calls are TRBV7-2 and TRBJ1-3, with no clear D. The CDR3 has 15 amino acids. CDR1 and CDR2 from the germline V gene are SGHTA and FQGNSA.

This clonotype was seen a handful of times. The chain uses TRBV20-1 and TRBJ2-1, with 11 bases aligning to TRBD2. This CDR3 contains 17 residues. Germline CDR1 is DFQATT and CDR2 is SNEGSKA (reference sequence). The CDR3 sequence is CSGRNLRLAGGHNEQFF. CDR3 sequence (DNA): TGCAGCGGACGAAATCTCCGTCTAGCGGGAGGACACAATGAGCAGTTCTTC.

This clonotype has a count of ten or more. The genes are TRBV20-1 and TRBJ2-2, with 8 bases that match TRBD2. The CDR3 is made up of 13 amino acids. J lost 3 bases, V lost 3 bases, and 0 bases had no gene match. Germline loops: CDR1 DFQATT, CDR2 SNEGSKA (reference sequence). The CDR3 DNA is TGCAGTGCTAGGACTAGCGACACCGGGGAGCTGTTTTTT. This gives the protein CSARTSDTGELFF.

In its sample, this clonotype was seen many times. The J gene is TRBJ2-3, the V gene TRBV9; TRBD2 matches 12 bases. V lost 0 bases to trimming and J lost 5 bases; unmatched junction nucleotides: 4. Germline loops: CDR1 SGDLS, CDR2 YYNGEE. The CDR3 loop spans 16 amino acids. DNA for the CDR3: TGTGCCAGCAGCGTAGCTAGCGGGAGGGCCAAAGATACGCAGTATTTT. Translating gives CASSVASGRAKDTQYF.

This clonotype was counted at least ten times. The CDR3 loop reads CSARKAQDYSNQPQHF. CDR3 DNA: TGCAGTGCTAGAAAGGCCCAAGACTATAGCAATCAGCCCCAGCATTTT. The J gene is TRBJ1-5, the V gene TRBV20-1; D not certain. The CDR3 length is 16 residues. V shed 2 bases and J shed 0 bases, with 14 bases lying between them. Germline assignment: CDR1 DFQATT and CDR2 SNEGSKA (reference sequence).

This chain links TRBV5-5 with TRBJ2-2; 14 nucleotides align to TRBD2. The CDR3 spans 14 residues. J lost 8 bases, V lost 4 bases, and 1 base had no gene match. Germline loops: CDR1 SGHKS, CDR2 YYEKEE (reference sequence). CDR3 coding DNA: TGTGCCAGCAGCGGGACTAGCGGGAGAGGGGAGCTGTTTTTT. Translated, it gives CASSGTSGRGELFF.

This clonotype was seen ten or more times. V and J are TRBV19 and TRBJ1-2, with D tentatively TRBD1 (5 bases). The germline V gene has CDR1 LNHDA and CDR2 SQIVND (reference sequence). Trimming left V 6 bases short and J 4 bases short, with 15 bases between. This CDR3 is 14 amino acids long. The CDR3 spells CASRMTEGTYGYTF. CDR3 sequence (DNA): TGTGCCAGTAGAATGACAGAGGGGACCTATGGCTACACCTTC.

Many counts were recorded for this clonotype. The V gene is TRBV7-9, the J gene TRBJ1-6; D is uncertain. CDR1 SEHNR and CDR2 FQNEAQ come from the germline V gene (reference sequence). V was pared by 5 bases and J by 7 bases, with 12 bases between. This CDR3 contains 14 residues. CDR3 protein: CASSPSRENSPLHF. CDR3 in DNA: TGTGCCAGCAGCCCCTCGCGCGAGAATTCACCCCTCCACTTT.

At least ten counts were recorded for this clonotype. This chain uses TRBV20-1 with TRBJ2-7, with 7 bases aligning to TRBD1. Germline trimming cut 4 bases from V and 0 bases from J; bases unmatched to any gene: 9. The CDR3 length is 15 residues. The germline V gene encodes CDR1 DFQATT and CDR2 SNEGSKA (reference sequence). CDR3 DNA sequence: TGCAGTGCTACCTTGACAGGGAGAAACTCCTACGAGCAGTACTTC. It yields the protein CSATLTGRNSYEQYF.

This clonotype was seen repeatedly, ten times or more. The chain employs TRBV20-1 and TRBJ1-2; D is perhaps TRBD1 (6 bases). Trimming took 1 base from V and 2 from J, leaving 8 bases between them. This CDR3 spans 13 amino acids. Per the germline V gene, CDR1 is DFQATT and CDR2 is SNEGSKA (reference sequence). The CDR3 DNA reads TGCAGTGCTAGAGCGCAGGGGAACTATGGCTACACCTTC. Its protein product is CSARAQGNYGYTF.